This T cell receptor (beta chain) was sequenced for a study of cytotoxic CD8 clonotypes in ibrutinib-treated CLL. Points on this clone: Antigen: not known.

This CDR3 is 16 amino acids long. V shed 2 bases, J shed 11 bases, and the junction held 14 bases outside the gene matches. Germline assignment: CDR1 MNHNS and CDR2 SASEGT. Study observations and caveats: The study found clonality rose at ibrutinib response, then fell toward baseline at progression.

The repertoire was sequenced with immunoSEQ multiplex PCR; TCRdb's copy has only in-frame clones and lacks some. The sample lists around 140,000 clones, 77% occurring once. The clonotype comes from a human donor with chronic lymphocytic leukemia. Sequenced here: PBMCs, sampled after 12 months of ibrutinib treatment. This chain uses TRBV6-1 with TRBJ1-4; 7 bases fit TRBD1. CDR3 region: CASSEHRDSTTLKLFF. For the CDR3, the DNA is TGTGCCAGCAGTGAACACCGGGACAGTACAACTCTCAAACTGTTTTTT.